Listed below are T cell receptor beta chains from one sample, sequenced in a study of cytomegalovirus exposure and HLA in healthy donors. TCRdb's table, derived via immunoSEQ multiplex PCR, lists solely in-frame clones and lacks some. The sample includes some 150,000 clones, 60% to 80% of them seen just once. Sequencing input: PBMCs. These receptors all stem from a male donor in good health and CMV-seronegative. Each CDR3 is given with its conserved first and last residue. The order of the fields is V gene, J gene, D gene, clone size, CDR3 DNA, CDR3 protein. A D gene is named only where the DNA matches it firmly. Rows may omit the clone size; those that give it use once, few, many or a size class.

TRBV5-1	TRBJ1-3	TRBD1	NA	TGCGCCAGCAGCTCGGGACAGGGAGGAAACACCATATATTTT	CASSSGQGGNTIYF
TRBV6-6	TRBJ1-3	TRBD1	NA	TGTGCCAGCAGTTACCCGGCAGGGGGCATCCGAAACACCATATATTTT	CASSYPAGGIRNTIYF
TRBV5-8	TRBJ2-3	NA	NA	TGTGCCAGCAGCCTGGTCGGGAGTCCTAGCACAGATACGCAGTATTTT	CASSLVGSPSTDTQYF
TRBV6-5	TRBJ2-7	NA	NA	TGTGCCAGCAGTTACGGGCAGGGCACCATCTACGAGCAGTACTTC	CASSYGQGTIYEQYF
TRBV11-2	TRBJ2-5	TRBD2	NA	TGTGCCAGCAGCTTAAGGGTGAGACAGCGGGACTTCCAAGAGACCCAGTACTTC	CASSLRVRQRDFQETQYF
TRBV5-1	TRBJ1-2	TRBD1	NA	TGCGCCAGCAGCTTCGGGGACAGAGGGCTTGGAGATGGCTACACCTTC	CASSFGDRGLGDGYTF
TRBV7-2	TRBJ2-5	TRBD2	NA	TGTGCCAGCAGCCCGCGGACTAGCGGGGGGCCAGCCCAGTACTTC	CASSPRTSGGPAQYF
TRBV7-2	TRBJ2-3	NA	NA	TGTGCCAGCAGCAATGATGGGGGCGGAACGCAGTATTTT	CASSNDGGGTQYF
TRBV9	TRBJ2-2	NA	once	TGTGCCAGCAGCGACAGGCCCGGGGAGCTGTTTTTT	CASSDRPGELFF
TRBV7-2	TRBJ1-1	NA	once	TGTGCCAGCAGCTTAATGGGAGAGATGAACACTGAAGCTTTCTTT	CASSLMGEMNTEAFF
TRBV29-1	TRBJ2-3	NA	NA	TGCAGCGTTCGCGGGGGCCTCACAGATACGCAGTATTTT	CSVRGGLTDTQYF
TRBV5-1	TRBJ2-7	NA	NA	TGCGCCAGCAGCTTGGAATTTGGGCCCTATGCCTACGAGCAGTACTTC	CASSLEFGPYAYEQYF
TRBV5-6	TRBJ2-1	NA	NA	TGTGCCAGCAGCTTGGTGGCCGGGTACGACAATGAGCAGTTCTTC	CASSLVAGYDNEQFF
TRBV5-4	TRBJ1-3	TRBD1	NA	TGTGCCAGCAGCCTCCGACAGGGGGTCATTTCTGGAAACACCATATATTTT	CASSLRQGVISGNTIYF
TRBV19	TRBJ1-3	TRBD1	NA	TGTGCCAGTAGTATACCCGGGACAGCCTCTGGAAACACCATATATTTT	CASSIPGTASGNTIYF
TRBV30	TRBJ1-1	NA	NA	TGTGCCTGGAGTGACCACTGGAGCACTGAAGCTTTCTTT	CAWSDHWSTEAFF
TRBV4-2	TRBJ1-4	NA	NA	TGTGCCAGCAGCCAAGCCGAGGCCAAACTGTTTTTT	CASSQAEAKLFF
TRBV29-1	TRBJ2-7	NA	NA	TGCAGCGTTGAAGACGCCGGGGGCGAGCAGTACTTC	CSVEDAGGEQYF
TRBV5-5	TRBJ1-2	NA	NA	TGTGCCAGCAGCCAAGGTGGCTCAGGGGCTGCTTATGGCTACACCTTC	CASSQGGSGAAYGYTF
TRBV11-2	TRBJ2-1	TRBD2	once	TGTGCCAGCAGCCCCCGGACTAGCGGGGCCTACAATGAGCAGTTCTTC	CASSPRTSGAYNEQFF
TRBV30	TRBJ1-2	NA	NA	TGTGCCTTTGAGGTTGGCTATGGCTACACCTTC	CAFEVGYGYTF
TRBV2	TRBJ2-2	NA	once	TGTGCCAGCAGTGAAGACTACACCGGGGAGCTGTTTTTT	CASSEDYTGELFF
TRBV7-2	TRBJ2-7	TRBD1	few	TGTGCCAGCAGCTTTTATTGGGACAGGGAATACGAGCAGTACTTC	CASSFYWDREYEQYF
TRBV11-2	TRBJ1-6	TRBD1	NA	TGTGCCAGCAGCTTAGGCCAGGGGGCCAATTCACCCCTCCACTTT	CASSLGQGANSPLHF
TRBV7-9	TRBJ1-4	NA	NA	TGTGCCAGCAGCTTAGCGACAGGAGTCCATGAAAAACTGTTTTTT	CASSLATGVHEKLFF
TRBV19	TRBJ1-4	TRBD1	NA	TGTGCCAGTAGTATACGACAGGGGCCTAATGAAAAACTGTTTTTT	CASSIRQGPNEKLFF
TRBV25-1	TRBJ2-5	TRBD1	NA	TGTGCCAGTTCCGACAGGGGAGGAGAGACCCAGTACTTC	CASSDRGGETQYF
TRBV6-5	TRBJ1-6	NA	NA	TGTGCCAGCAGTTATGGGCATGGTAATTCACCCCTCCACTTT	CASSYGHGNSPLHF
TRBV9	TRBJ2-5	TRBD1	NA	TGTGCCAGCAGCCCCCAACAGGGGGCTCAAGAGACCCAGTACTTC	CASSPQQGAQETQYF
TRBV2	TRBJ1-2	NA	NA	TGTGCCAGCAGTCCCGGACAGAACTATGGCTACACCTTC	CASSPGQNYGYTF
TRBV27	TRBJ1-1	TRBD1	NA	TGTGCCAGCAGCTGGGACAGGGCGAACACTGAAGCTTTCTTT	CASSWDRANTEAFF
TRBV23-1	TRBJ1-1	NA	NA	TGCGCCAGCAGGGTAACATGGGCCACTGAAGCTTTCTTT	CASRVTWATEAFF
TRBV7-9	TRBJ2-7	TRBD2	NA	TGTGCCAGCAGCTTATCTAGCGGGATTAGCGAGCAGTACTTC	CASSLSSGISEQYF
TRBV29-1	TRBJ1-2	NA	few	TGCAGCGTTAGCGAATCCAACTATGGCTACACCTTC	CSVSESNYGYTF
TRBV9	TRBJ2-7	TRBD2	NA	TGTGCCAGCAGCCCTCACGGGAGGGACGAGCAGTACTTC	CASSPHGRDEQYF
TRBV18	TRBJ1-6	NA	NA	TGTGCCAGCTCACCAAACGCTCAGGGGAATTCACCCCTCCACTTT	CASSPNAQGNSPLHF
TRBV4-3	TRBJ2-5	TRBD1	NA	TGCGCCAGCAGTCCTAAGTATACGGCCGGGACAGGGGTGAGGGAGACCCAGTACTTC	CASSPKYTAGTGVRETQYF
TRBV19	TRBJ2-5	TRBD2	NA	TGTGCCAGTAGTATGGGAACTAGCGGGTTACTGGGGACCCAGTACTTC	CASSMGTSGLLGTQYF
TRBV27	TRBJ2-5	TRBD2	NA	TGTGCCAGCAGTTTTAGGGCGGGGGGCCGGGAGACCCAGTACTTC	CASSFRAGGRETQYF
TRBV6-1	TRBJ1-5	NA	NA	TGTGCCAGCAGTGCTGGGGGGGCGGGTCAGCCCCAGCATTTT	CASSAGGAGQPQHF
TRBV7-9	TRBJ2-2	NA	NA	TGTGCCAGCAGCTTAGGGGCAGTTAACACCGGGGAGCTGTTTTTT	CASSLGAVNTGELFF
TRBV19	TRBJ2-5	NA	NA	TGTGCCAGTAGTATGGCGGGCCAAGAGACCCAGTACTTC	CASSMAGQETQYF
TRBV18	TRBJ2-3	NA	once	TGTGCCAGCTCACCACTAGACACTAGCACAGATACGCAGTATTTT	CASSPLDTSTDTQYF
TRBV5-8	TRBJ2-5	TRBD2	once	TGTGCCAGCACCCGCGTTTGGTGGAGCGGGACCGGCCAAGAGACCCAGTACTTC	CASTRVWWSGTGQETQYF
TRBV15	TRBJ2-7	NA	once	TGTGCCACCAGCAGAGGGGGACCAGGACTACGCGAGCAGTACTTC	CATSRGGPGLREQYF
TRBV6-6	TRBJ2-2	NA	NA	TGTGCCAGCAGTTATCATGAGGGGGAGCTGTTTTTT	CASSYHEGELFF
TRBV7-9	TRBJ2-3	TRBD1	NA	TGTGCCAGCAGCGTTACCGGGACAGGCCCAGATACGCAGTATTTT	CASSVTGTGPDTQYF
TRBV7-2	TRBJ1-2	NA	NA	TGTGCCAGCAGCTCAGGACATGCCAACTATGGCTACACCTTC	CASSSGHANYGYTF
TRBV27	TRBJ1-2	TRBD1	NA	TGTGCCAGCAGTCCGTTACTGACAGGGGTTAACTATGGCTACACCTTC	CASSPLLTGVNYGYTF
TRBV6-4	TRBJ2-1	TRBD2	NA	TGTGCCAGCAGTGCGATACTAGCGGGACTACGAGAGCAGTTCTTC	CASSAILAGLREQFF
TRBV11-3	TRBJ2-5	TRBD2	NA	TGTGCCAGCAGCTCTAGCGGGGGGGAGCAAGAGACCCAGTACTTC	CASSSSGGEQETQYF
TRBV7-2	TRBJ2-7	TRBD2	NA	TGTGCCAGCAGCCTCCTAGCGGGAGACCGCTACGAGCAGTACTTC	CASSLLAGDRYEQYF
TRBV5-5	TRBJ1-5	TRBD1	once	TGTGCCAGCAGCTTAGACAGGGTAAATCAGCCCCAGCATTTT	CASSLDRVNQPQHF
TRBV5-4	TRBJ1-1	TRBD1	NA	TGTGCCAACAGCACCGGGAGGGACAGGGGAAGGAACACTGAAGCTTTCTTT	CANSTGRDRGRNTEAFF
TRBV28	TRBJ2-1	TRBD1	NA	TGTGCCAGCGGGAAAACAGGGGTACCACCGATCTTC	CASGKTGVPPIF
TRBV7-2	TRBJ2-7	NA	NA	TGTGCCAGCAGCTTAGTCCGGGGGACCTACGAGCAGTACTTC	CASSLVRGTYEQYF